Each of the 12 T cell receptor beta chains below was sequenced from the same sample in a study of early T cells in non-severe SARS-CoV-2 infection. TCRdb itself ran the 5' RACE reads through MiXCR, one entry per CDR3 protein. The repertoire includes about 73,000 distinct CDR3 sequences, 12% to 15% of them detected once, and more than 13% sits in the top ten. Material: whole blood. These receptors came from an adult who was a healthcare worker with PCR-confirmed SARS-CoV-2 infection or an uninfected control (not recorded which).

This rearrangement joins TRBV12-3 or TRBV12-4 to TRBJ2-3; 9 bases map to TRBD1. The CDR3 spans 15 residues. J gave up 0 bases and V 7 bases, and 5 bases lay outside the gene matches. CDR3 protein: CASTKDRGSTDTQYF. The CDR3 DNA reads as TGTGCCAGCACCAAAGACAGGGGGAGCACAGATACGCAGTATTTT.

This clonotype was counted ten times or more. J is TRBJ1-1 and V is TRBV3-1; tentatively, D is TRBD1 (5 bases). The V gene's germline CDR1 is LGHDT and CDR2 YNNKEL (reference sequence). The CDR3 covers 13 residues. The germline V and J ends were trimmed by 6 bases and 5 bases, with 13 bases remaining between them. This CDR3 reads CASSWGEGTEAFF. The DNA for the CDR3 is TGTGCCAGCAGTTGGGGCGAGGGGACTGAAGCTTTCTTT.

V usage is TRBV4-2 and J usage is TRBJ1-2, with no clear D. Germline CDR1 is LGHNA and CDR2 is YNFKEQ. Trimming removed 2 bases at V and 8 bases at J, with 9 bases between. CDR3 size: 12 residues. The CDR3 here is CASSQLTTGYTF. In DNA, the CDR3 is TGTGCCAGCAGCCAATTGACAACCGGCTACACCTTC.

This clonotype was seen a few times. The chain couples TRBV7-2 to TRBJ2-1; D is perhaps TRBD1 (5 bases). Germline V lookup: CDR1 SGHTA, CDR2 FQGNSA. Trimming left V 5 bases short and J 0 bases short, with 14 bases between. The CDR3 is made up of 16 amino acids. CDR3 DNA: TGTGCCAGCAGCGTGACAGTTACCAGCTCCTACAATGAGCAGTTCTTC. Translating gives CASSVTVTSSYNEQFF.

The V and J genes are TRBV7-2 and TRBJ1-5; 9 positions agree with TRBD1. Unmatched junction bases numbered 5, after V lost 5 bases and J lost 0 bases. The CDR3 sequence is 16 residues long. Germline V gene data show CDR1 as SGHTA and CDR2 as FQGNSA. CDR3 sequence reads: CASSLTGGLSNQPQHF. DNA of the CDR3: TGTGCCAGCAGCCTTACAGGGGGCCTTAGCAATCAGCCCCAGCATTTT.

This clonotype turned up a few times. V is TRBV7-2 and J is TRBJ2-7; TRBD2 aligns across 8 bases. CDR3 size: 17 residues. Germline assignment: CDR1 SGHTA and CDR2 FQGNSA. The ends lost 7 bases at V and 1 base at J; junction bases unmatched: 15. The CDR3 DNA reads TGTGCCAGCATAATGACGGGGGGGCGCACCACGTCCTACGAGCAGTACTTC. As protein: CASIMTGGRTTSYEQYF.

The chain joins TRBV11-3 to TRBJ2-3, with TRBD2 identical over 8 bases. Germline V gene sequence: CDR1 SGHNT, CDR2 YENEEA. Trimming removed 5 bases from V and 4 bases from J; junction bases left unmatched: 8. The CDR3 totals 15 residues. This chain's CDR3 is CASSRRSGEADTQYF. CDR3 bases: TGTGCCAGCAGCCGACGTAGCGGGGAGGCAGATACGCAGTATTTT.

The chain recombines TRBV28 with TRBJ2-7, with D perhaps TRBD1 or TRBD2 (6 bases each). V was clipped by 6 bases and J by 5 bases, with 20 bases between them. Germline CDR1 and CDR2: MDHEN and SYDVKM. This CDR3 is built from 15 residues. The CDR3 here is CASSRFPGARDEQYF. The CDR3 nucleotides are TGTGCCAGCAGCCGATTCCCGGGGGCGAGGGACGAGCAGTACTTC.

This clonotype was found a few times. The chain joins TRBV5-1 to TRBJ2-3, with D perhaps TRBD2 (5 bases). Between the trimmed V and J ends, which lost 5 bases and 4 bases, there was a span of 23 bases. This CDR3 spans 17 amino acids. CDR1 and CDR2 (germline): SGHRS, YFSETQ. CDR3 sequence: CASSPEVQVPQPDTQYF. In DNA, the CDR3 is TGCGCCAGCAGTCCGGAGGTCCAGGTTCCCCAGCCAGATACGCAGTATTTT. Together with reference TRBV5-1 and TRBJ2-3, the CDR3 gives the full variable domain: KAGVTQTPRYLIKTRGQQVTLSCSPISGHRSVSWYQQTPGQGLQFLFEYFSETQRNKGNFPGRFSGRQFSNSRSEMNVSTLELGDSALYLCASSPEVQVPQPDTQYFGPGTRLTVL.

This clonotype was picked up a small number of times. The chain recombines TRBV20-1 with TRBJ2-3, with 12 bases identical to TRBD2. V lost 6 bases, J lost 6 bases, and 10 bases stayed unmatched. The CDR3 covers 15 residues. Germline CDR1 reads DFQATT; CDR2 reads SNEGSKA (reference sequence). The CDR3 nucleotides are TGCAGTGCCGAGGTGACTAGCGGGGGCCGGGATACGCAGTATTTT. Protein: CSAEVTSGGRDTQYF.

This clonotype turned up a few times. The rearrangement uses TRBV29-1 and TRBJ2-2; 9 nucleotides line up with TRBD1. The CDR3 totals 17 residues. Unmatched junction bases numbered 14, after V lost 5 bases and J lost 4 bases. CDR1 is SQVTM and CDR2 is ANQGSEA in the germline V gene. The CDR3 DNA sequence: TGCAGCGTTTCCAATCTTGCCGGGACAGGGACCACCGGGGAGCTGTTTTTT. As protein: CSVSNLAGTGTTGELFF.

V usage is TRBV5-5 and J usage is TRBJ2-1; no definite D call. The V gene's germline CDR1 is SGHKS and CDR2 YYEKEE (reference sequence). V lost 4 bases and J lost 1, with 12 bases in between. The CDR3 is 15 residues long. The CDR3 here is CASSPTARSYNEQFF. The CDR3 nucleotides are TGTGCCAGCAGCCCAACAGCGAGGTCCTACAATGAGCAGTTCTTC.